This is a list of T cell receptor beta chains from one sample in a study of T-cell memory formation after mild COVID-19. TCRdb used MiXCR to reprocess the 5' RACE reads, holding one entry per CDR3 protein. The sample records around 150,000 distinct CDR3 sequences, roughly 10% being singletons. The sequencing input was PBMCs or a T cell subset sorted from them (not recorded which). Receptor source: a man aged 18 to 30 who had mild COVID-19 (a few samples of this study predate the infection). Cell type and time point are not known. CDR3s include the opening cysteine and the closing phenylalanine or tryptophan. The D gene is left open where the match is weak. Clone sizes are given selectively: once, few, many, or a class where the clone is expanded.

D gene	clone size	V gene	J gene	CDR3 DNA	CDR3 protein
NA	few	TRBV6-4	TRBJ1-1	TGTGCCAGCCCTCTGGCTTTCTTT	CASPLAFF
NA	few	TRBV20-1	TRBJ1-5	TGCAGTGCTATCCCAGCAGGGCGAAATCAGCCCCAGCATTTT	CSAIPAGRNQPQHF
NA	few	TRBV5-4	TRBJ1-4	TGTGCCAGCAGCCTCCTGGGGGAAAAACTGTTTTTT	CASSLLGEKLFF
NA	NA	TRBV4-1	TRBJ1-1	TGCGCCAGCAGCCCATACAGGGATAACACTGAAGCTTTCTTT	CASSPYRDNTEAFF
NA	few	TRBV3-1	TRBJ1-5	TGTGCCAGCAGCCAAGTCCCAGGAGGCAATCAGCCCCAGCATTTT	CASSQVPGGNQPQHF
NA	few	TRBV7-8	TRBJ1-5	TGTGCCAGCAGTCCGGGACGGATTAGCAATCAGCCCCAGCATTTT	CASSPGRISNQPQHF
NA	NA	TRBV7-9	TRBJ2-3	TGTGCCAGCAGCGTTATAGTGACAGATACGCAGTATTTT	CASSVIVTDTQYF
NA	many	TRBV11-2	TRBJ2-1	TGTGCCAGCAGCTTAGGCGGGGGCACCAGCTCCTACAATGAGCAGTTCTTC	CASSLGGGTSSYNEQFF
NA	NA	TRBV6-2/TRBV6-3	TRBJ2-7	TGTGCCAGCAGTTTGTCGACAGGAAGCTCCTACGAGCAGTACTTC	CASSLSTGSSYEQYF
NA	many	TRBV6-5	TRBJ1-1	TGTGCCAGCAGTTACTCTTGGGGTAACACTGAAGCTTTCTTT	CASSYSWGNTEAFF
NA	NA	TRBV18	TRBJ2-5	TGTGCCAGCTCCCAACCCCAGGGACCCGGAAGGGAGACCCAGTACTTC	CASSQPQGPGRETQYF
NA	NA	TRBV29-1	TRBJ1-1	TGCAGCGTTGAAGCGGACAGACACACTGAAGCTTTCTTT	CSVEADRHTEAFF
NA	many	TRBV7-8	TRBJ2-5	TGTGCCAGCAGCTCCGGGAGCGAGACCCAGTACTTC	CASSSGSETQYF
NA	NA	TRBV6-2/TRBV6-3	TRBJ2-2	TGTGCCAGCAGCCCTATCTGGGAGCTGTTTTTT	CASSPIWELFF
NA	NA	TRBV7-2	TRBJ1-1	TGTGCCAGCAGCTTAGTCGGGGGGTCAGCTGAAGCTTTCTTT	CASSLVGGSAEAFF
NA	few	TRBV20-1	TRBJ1-1	TGCAGTGCTAGAGATATGTGGAACACTGAAGCTTTCTTT	CSARDMWNTEAFF
NA	few	TRBV20-1	TRBJ2-2	TGCAGTGCTAGAGATCGTCGCGTCGGGACCGGGGAGCTGTTTTTT	CSARDRRVGTGELFF
NA	few	TRBV2	TRBJ2-2	TGTGCCAGCAGTGAGGCTGGGGCCGACACCGGGGAGCTGTTTTTT	CASSEAGADTGELFF
NA	NA	TRBV5-6	TRBJ1-6	TGTGCCAGCAGCTTGTGGTACTCTAATTCACCCCTCCACTTT	CASSLWYSNSPLHF
TRBD1	NA	TRBV18	TRBJ2-3	TGTGCCAGCTCACCTAACTCGCTGACAGGGTCTGATACGCAGTATTTT	CASSPNSLTGSDTQYF
TRBD2	NA	TRBV7-9	TRBJ2-7	TGTGCCAGCAGCTTAGGACCCCGGGGGGAGGCCCCCCACGAGCAGTACTTC	CASSLGPRGEAPHEQYF
NA	few	TRBV7-2	TRBJ1-6	TGTGCCAGCAGCTCACAGGAGACTGAGCCCCTCCACTTT	CASSSQETEPLHF
NA	NA	TRBV7-3	TRBJ2-3	TGTGCCAGCAGCTTCGACGGCTATTACACAGATACGCAGTATTTT	CASSFDGYYTDTQYF
NA	many	TRBV4-1	TRBJ1-1	TGCGCCAGCCGGGGCTTCTTACGGAACACTGAAGCTTTCTTT	CASRGFLRNTEAFF
NA	few	TRBV5-1	TRBJ2-7	TGCGCCAGCAGCTTGGGGGGGGACCTCTACGAGCAGTACTTC	CASSLGGDLYEQYF
NA	many	TRBV29-1	TRBJ1-1	TGCAGCGTTTCAAACACTGAAGCTTTCTTT	CSVSNTEAFF
NA	many	TRBV29-1	TRBJ2-5	TGCAGCGTTGGAGTGTCGGCACACCAAGAGACCCAGTACTTC	CSVGVSAHQETQYF
NA	few	TRBV7-2	TRBJ2-7	TGTGCCAGCAGCCCCCTAGGACGGCCATCCTACGAGCAGTACTTC	CASSPLGRPSYEQYF
NA	NA	TRBV7-2	TRBJ2-4	TGTGCCAGCAGATTAGGGGTTGGGGGGAACATTCAGTACTTC	CASRLGVGGNIQYF
NA	once	TRBV12-5	TRBJ1-1	TGTGCTAGTGGTTTGGACGGCTACACTGAAGCTTTCTTT	CASGLDGYTEAFF
NA	many	TRBV4-1	TRBJ1-5	TGCGCCAGCAGCCAAGTTGACCGGGACTCGCCCCAGCATTTT	CASSQVDRDSPQHF
NA	many	TRBV7-2	TRBJ2-5	TGTGCCAGCAGCTTCGGGGTGGTAGAGACCCAGTACTTC	CASSFGVVETQYF
TRBD1	NA	TRBV6-1	TRBJ2-1	TGTGCCAGCAGTGAACAACCACGGACAGGGCATGAGCAGTTCTTC	CASSEQPRTGHEQFF
NA	NA	TRBV15	TRBJ2-4	TGTGCCACCAGCAGAGTTGGGGCTAGGGAAAACATTCAGTACTTC	CATSRVGARENIQYF
NA	few	TRBV4-1	TRBJ2-1	TGCGCCAGCGGTGCCGTTAGGCAGTTCTTC	CASGAVRQFF
NA	NA	TRBV12-3/TRBV12-4	TRBJ1-1	TGTGCCAGCAGTTGGCCCCCCGGGGGCACTGAAGCTTTCTTT	CASSWPPGGTEAFF
NA	many	TRBV5-1	TRBJ2-3	TGCGCCAGCAGCTGGCAGGGCCAAGATACGCAGTATTTT	CASSWQGQDTQYF
NA	once	TRBV25-1	TRBJ2-7	TGTGCCAGCAGCGGGTTCGGTGGGGACGAGCAGTACTTC	CASSGFGGDEQYF
NA	NA	TRBV4-1	TRBJ2-2	TGCGCCAGCAGCCGAGCAAGGGGGGAAGACCCCCGGGAGCTGTTTTTT	CASSRARGEDPRELFF
NA	many	TRBV29-1	TRBJ1-2	TGCAGCGTTGAAGCAGGAGTAATGAACTATGGCTACACCTTC	CSVEAGVMNYGYTF
TRBD2	NA	TRBV4-1	TRBJ2-3	TGCGCCAGCAGCCAAGTGTCAAGCGGGGGGAAACGCACAGATACGCAGTATTTT	CASSQVSSGGKRTDTQYF
NA	few	TRBV7-2	TRBJ2-1	TGTGCCAGCCTAGAGGGGTCCTACAATGAGCAGTTCTTC	CASLEGSYNEQFF
NA	NA	TRBV12-3/TRBV12-4	TRBJ1-2	TGTGCCAGCAGCCCCCATATCGAAGGCTACACCTTC	CASSPHIEGYTF